The sequence of this T cell receptor (beta chain) was determined in a study of cytomegalovirus exposure and HLA in healthy donors. General study findings and limits: Later analysis demonstrated an association between a missense DCLRE1C variant and TCR beta V- and J-gene trimming. Researchers reported in a later analysis that common viral pathogens appeared linked to several top clusters. In a later analysis, CMV-associated beta chains were mostly HLA-associated, it appeared.

This CDR3 has 14 amino acids. Trimming removed 4 bases from V and 3 bases from J, with 11 bases in between. The germline CDR1 and CDR2 sequences are MNHNS and SASEGT. A multiplex PCR was run with 60 Vbeta primers and 13 Jbeta primers. TCRdb's copy holds only in-frame clones and misses some; the assay was immunoSEQ multiplex PCR. The sample lists 65,000 to 85,000 clones, approximately 70% occurring once. Comment on this clone: Its target is not known.

The sample consisted of PBMCs. This TCR derives from a male donor in good health and CMV-seropositive. The V call is TRBV6-1, the J call TRBJ2-3; no firm D call. The CDR3 region is CASSGQVKTDTQYF. The CDR3 DNA is TGTGCCAGCAGTGGTCAGGTGAAAACAGATACGCAGTATTTT.